This TCR beta chain is from a study of metastatic and nonmetastatic thyroid tumors. Looking at the study overall: Malignant and benign thyroid patients had repertoires compared in peripheral blood and tumor or nodule tissue.

The entire patient cohort was treatment-naive prior to thyroid surgery. Study-wide findings and caveats: Significantly higher TCR beta diversity was reportedly seen in malignant thyroid tumors than benign nodules, in blood and tumor.

At least ten counts were recorded for this clone. No antigen is known for it. The authors' processing: The study took CDR3 differences across clinicopathological groups and made a distant-metastasis classifier for papillary thyroid cancer from them. MiXCR re-clonotyped the PCR reads for TCRdb. The V and J calls follow TCRdb's processing rather than the paper's. The table shows about 5,800 clones, with 30% to 40% occurring only once. V was clipped by 3 bases and J by 0 bases; unmatched bases: 4. There are 16 residues in the CDR3. The germline V gene encodes CDR1 LGHNA and CDR2 YNFKEQ. Sequenced input: adjacent normal tissue. The V and J genes are TRBV4-2 and TRBJ2-3; 9 positions agree with TRBD1. This clonotype originated in a male donor with papillary thyroid cancer or a benign thyroid nodule (not recorded which). Some clones in this sample may be carry-over from other donors' samples. The CDR3 DNA is TGTGCCAGCAGCCAGGACGGACAGGGGAGCACAGATACGCAGTATTTT. Amino acid sequence: CASSQDGQGSTDTQYF.